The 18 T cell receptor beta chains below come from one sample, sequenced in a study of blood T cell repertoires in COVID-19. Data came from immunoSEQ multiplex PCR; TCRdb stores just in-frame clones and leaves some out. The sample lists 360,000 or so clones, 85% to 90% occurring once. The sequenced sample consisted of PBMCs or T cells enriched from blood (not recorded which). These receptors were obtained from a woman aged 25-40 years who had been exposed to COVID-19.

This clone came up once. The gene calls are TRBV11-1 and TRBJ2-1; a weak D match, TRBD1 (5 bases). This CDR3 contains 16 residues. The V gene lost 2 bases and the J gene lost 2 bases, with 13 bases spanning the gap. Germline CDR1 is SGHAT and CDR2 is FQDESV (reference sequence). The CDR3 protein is CASSLRGPSPYNEQFF. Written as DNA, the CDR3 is TGTGCCAGCAGCTTAAGGGGCCCTTCTCCCTACAATGAGCAGTTCTTC.

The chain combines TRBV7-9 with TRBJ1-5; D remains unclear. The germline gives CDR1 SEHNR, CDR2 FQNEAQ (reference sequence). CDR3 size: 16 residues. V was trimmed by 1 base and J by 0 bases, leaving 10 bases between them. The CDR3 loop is CASSLGSIDSNQPQHF. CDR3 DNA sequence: TGTGCCAGCAGCTTAGGGTCCATAGATAGCAATCAGCCCCAGCATTTT.

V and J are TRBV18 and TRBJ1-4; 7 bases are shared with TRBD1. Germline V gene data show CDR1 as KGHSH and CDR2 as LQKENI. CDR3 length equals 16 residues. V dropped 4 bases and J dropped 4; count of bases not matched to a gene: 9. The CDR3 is CASSQGAGTVNEKLFF. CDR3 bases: TGTGCCAGCTCACAGGGGGCCGGGACGGTTAATGAAAAACTGTTTTTT.

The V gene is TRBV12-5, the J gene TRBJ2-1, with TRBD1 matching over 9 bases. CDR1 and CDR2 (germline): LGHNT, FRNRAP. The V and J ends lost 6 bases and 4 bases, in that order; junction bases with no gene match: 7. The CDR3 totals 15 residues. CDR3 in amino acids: CASGPGTGIYNEQFF. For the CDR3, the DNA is TGTGCTAGTGGGCCCGGGACAGGGATTTACAATGAGCAGTTCTTC.

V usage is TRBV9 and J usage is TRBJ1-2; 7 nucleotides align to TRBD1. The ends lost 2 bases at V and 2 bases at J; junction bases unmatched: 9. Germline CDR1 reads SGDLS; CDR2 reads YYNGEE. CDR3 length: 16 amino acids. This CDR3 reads CASSVNRGVENYGYTF. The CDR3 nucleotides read TGTGCCAGCAGCGTGAACAGGGGTGTTGAGAACTATGGCTACACCTTC.

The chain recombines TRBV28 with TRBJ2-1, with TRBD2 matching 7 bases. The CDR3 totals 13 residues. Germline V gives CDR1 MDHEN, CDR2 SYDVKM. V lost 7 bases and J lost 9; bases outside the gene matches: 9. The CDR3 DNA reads TGTGCCAGCATCAGGGCGGGGGTTACTGAGCAGTTCTTC. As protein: CASIRAGVTEQFF.

DNA for the CDR3: TGTGCCACCAGTGATTTTTGGGCTAGCGGGAGCACAGATACGCAGTATTTT. Translating gives CATSDFWASGSTDTQYF. This chain uses TRBV24-1 with TRBJ2-3; 8 bases map to TRBD2. This CDR3 is built from 17 residues. Trimming removed 1 base from V and 0 bases from J; junction bases left unmatched: 5. Germline CDR1 is KGHDR and CDR2 is SFDVKD.

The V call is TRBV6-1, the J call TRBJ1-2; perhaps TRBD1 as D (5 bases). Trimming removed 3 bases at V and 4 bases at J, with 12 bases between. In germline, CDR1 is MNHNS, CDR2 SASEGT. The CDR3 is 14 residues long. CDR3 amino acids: CASSEQGRLYGYTF. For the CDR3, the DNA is TGTGCCAGCAGTGAGCAGGGCCGACTCTATGGCTACACCTTC.

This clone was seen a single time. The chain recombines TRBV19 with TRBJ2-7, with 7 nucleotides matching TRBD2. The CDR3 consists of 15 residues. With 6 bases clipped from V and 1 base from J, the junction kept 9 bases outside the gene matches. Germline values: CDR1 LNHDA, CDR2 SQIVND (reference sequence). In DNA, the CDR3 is TGTGCCAGTAGAAAAGGCGGGAGCGGGTCCTACGAGCAGTACTTC. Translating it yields CASRKGGSGSYEQYF.

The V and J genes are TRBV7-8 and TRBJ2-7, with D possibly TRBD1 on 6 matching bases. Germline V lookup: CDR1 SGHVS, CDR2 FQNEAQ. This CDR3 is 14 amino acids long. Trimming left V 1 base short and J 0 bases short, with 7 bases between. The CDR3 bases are TGTGCCAGCAGCTTAGTACAGGGCTCCTACGAGCAGTACTTC. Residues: CASSLVQGSYEQYF.

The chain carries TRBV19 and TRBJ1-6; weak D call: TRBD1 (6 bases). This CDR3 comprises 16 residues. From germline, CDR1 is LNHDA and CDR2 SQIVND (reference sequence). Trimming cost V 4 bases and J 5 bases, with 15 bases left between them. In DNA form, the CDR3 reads TGTGCCAGTAGTACTGGTCGGGACACCAATAATTCACCCCTCCACTTT. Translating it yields CASSTGRDTNNSPLHF.

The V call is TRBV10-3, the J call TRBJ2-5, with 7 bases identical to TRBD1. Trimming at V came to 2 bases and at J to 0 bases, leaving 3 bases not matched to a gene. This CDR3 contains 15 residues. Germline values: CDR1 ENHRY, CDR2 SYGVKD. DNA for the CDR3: TGTGCCATCAGTGAGGGGACAGTGAACCAAGAGACCCAGTACTTC. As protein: CAISEGTVNQETQYF.

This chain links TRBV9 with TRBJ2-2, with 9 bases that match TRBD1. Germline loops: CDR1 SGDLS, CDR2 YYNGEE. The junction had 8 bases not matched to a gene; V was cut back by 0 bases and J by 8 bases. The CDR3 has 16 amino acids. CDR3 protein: CASSVGGTGSRGELFF. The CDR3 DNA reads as TGTGCCAGCAGCGTAGGCGGGACAGGGTCTAGGGGGGAGCTGTTTTTT.

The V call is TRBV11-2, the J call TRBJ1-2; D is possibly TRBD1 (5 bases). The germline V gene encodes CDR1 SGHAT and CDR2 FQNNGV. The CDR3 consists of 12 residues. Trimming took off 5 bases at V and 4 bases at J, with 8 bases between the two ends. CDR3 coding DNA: TGTGCCAGCAGCCCCGACAGCTATGGCTACACCTTC. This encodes CASSPDSYGYTF. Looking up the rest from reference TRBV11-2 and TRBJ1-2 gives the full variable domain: EAGVAQSPRYKIIEKRQSVAFWCNPISGHATLYWYQQILGQGPKLLIQFQNNGVVDDSQLPKDRFSAERLKGVDSTLKIQPAKLEDSAVYLCASSPDSYGYTFGSGTRLTVV.

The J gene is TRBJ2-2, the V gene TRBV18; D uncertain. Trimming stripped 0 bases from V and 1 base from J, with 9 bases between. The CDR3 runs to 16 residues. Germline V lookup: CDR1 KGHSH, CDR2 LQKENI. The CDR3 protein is CASSPPGRGNTGELFF. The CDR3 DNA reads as TGTGCCAGCTCACCACCGGGTCGAGGGAACACCGGGGAGCTGTTTTTT.

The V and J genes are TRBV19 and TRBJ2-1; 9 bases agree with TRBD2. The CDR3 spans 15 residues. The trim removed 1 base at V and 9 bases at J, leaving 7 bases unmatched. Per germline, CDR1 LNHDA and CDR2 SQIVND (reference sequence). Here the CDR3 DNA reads TGTGCCAGTAGTATAGTAGCGGGAGCCGGGAGTGAGCAGTTCTTC. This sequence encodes CASSIVAGAGSEQFF.

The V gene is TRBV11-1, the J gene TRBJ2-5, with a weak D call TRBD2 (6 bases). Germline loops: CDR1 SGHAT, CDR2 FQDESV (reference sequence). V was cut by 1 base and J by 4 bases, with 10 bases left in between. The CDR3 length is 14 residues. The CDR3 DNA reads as TGTGCCAGCAGCTTAGTTCCGGGAGTAGAGACCCAGTACTTC. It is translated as CASSLVPGVETQYF.

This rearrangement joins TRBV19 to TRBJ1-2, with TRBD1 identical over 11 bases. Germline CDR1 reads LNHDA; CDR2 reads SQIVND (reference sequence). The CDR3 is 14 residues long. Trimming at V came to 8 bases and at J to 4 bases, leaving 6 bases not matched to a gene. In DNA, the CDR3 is TGTGCCAGTGGACAGGGGGCGGTTCCCTATGGCTACACCTTC. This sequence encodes CASGQGAVPYGYTF.